The 30 T cell receptor beta chains below come from one sample, sequenced in a study of shared clonotypes between healthy human individuals. The naive CD8 subset, CD45RO-negative cells positively selected for CCR7, excluded terminally differentiated effector memory CD45RA+ cells. This table comes from immunoSEQ multiplex PCR, and its TCRdb copy is limited to in-frame clones, with some not included. In the table there are around 1,900,000 clones, 93% of which are singletons. The sequencing input was naive CD8+ T cells from PBMCs. The receptors were gathered from a man between 18 and 35 years old in good health. Some clones in this sample may be carry-over from other donors' samples.

This chain links TRBV27 with TRBJ1-1; possibly TRBD1 for D (5 bases). CDR1 and CDR2 from the germline V gene are MNHEY and SMNVEV (reference sequence). Trimming pared 8 bases from V and 6 bases from J, leaving 16 bases between. The CDR3 covers 13 residues. Written as DNA, the CDR3 is TGTGCCAGCCTTGACAGCATAAGGGCTGAAGCTTTCTTT. As protein: CASLDSIRAEAFF.

The rearrangement joins TRBV6-4 to TRBJ2-1, with TRBD1 matching 9 bases. CDR1 is MRHNA, CDR2 SNTAGT, per germline. Trimming cost V 5 bases and J 10 bases; bases outside gene matches: 9. The CDR3 runs to 14 residues. The CDR3 protein is CASSPGTGSDEQFF. CDR3 DNA: TGTGCCAGCAGTCCGGGGACAGGGTCGGACGAGCAGTTCTTC.

The V call is TRBV6-5, the J call TRBJ1-1; D remains ambiguous. The germline V gene encodes CDR1 MNHEY and CDR2 SVGAGI. The CDR3 consists of 15 residues. V was pared by 2 bases and J by 0 bases, with 10 bases between. The CDR3 DNA reads TGTGCCAGCAGTTACGTAGTCAGCATGAACACTGAAGCTTTCTTT. This gives the protein CASSYVVSMNTEAFF.

The J gene is TRBJ2-3, the V gene TRBV7-9; 14 bases match TRBD2. CDR1 and CDR2 (germline): SEHNR, FQNEAQ (reference sequence). This CDR3 contains 18 residues. The V segment lost 5 bases and the J segment 0 bases; nucleotides outside the gene matches: 7. CDR3 nucleotide sequence: TGTGCCAGCAGCGTTGGACTAGCGGGAGGCCCAAGCACAGATACGCAGTATTTT. It codes for CASSVGLAGGPSTDTQYF. Full variable domain (rest looked up from reference TRBV7-9 and TRBJ2-3): DTGVSQNPRHKITKRGQNVTFRCDPISEHNRLYWYRQTLGQGPEFLTYFQNEAQLEKSRLLSDRFSAERPKGSFSTLEIQRTEQGDSAMYLCASSVGLAGGPSTDTQYFGPGTRLTVL.

This clone was observed a single time. The J gene is TRBJ2-1, the V gene TRBV9; D is ambiguous. The V and J ends lost 4 bases and 7 bases respectively, with 9 bases between them. This CDR3 is 12 amino acids long. The germline gives CDR1 SGDLS, CDR2 YYNGEE. In DNA, the CDR3 is TGTGCCAGCAGCACCGGACGGAATGAGCAGTTCTTC. It codes for CASSTGRNEQFF.

The V call is TRBV7-9, the J call TRBJ2-7; 14 positions agree with TRBD2. CDR3 size: 15 residues. Losses at the gene ends were 1 base for V and 5 bases for J; bases not matched to a gene: 1. CDR1 and CDR2 (germline): SEHNR, FQNEAQ (reference sequence). CDR3 in amino acids: CASSLETSGRDEQYF. DNA of the CDR3: TGTGCCAGCAGCTTAGAGACTAGCGGGAGGGACGAGCAGTACTTC.

The CDR3 coding sequence is TGTGCCAGCTCACCACCTGAAACAGGCGGCCACGGCGGGGAGCTGTTTTTT. Translated, it gives CASSPPETGGHGGELFF. The rearrangement uses TRBV18 and TRBJ2-2; D possibly corresponds to TRBD1 (5 bases). Germline CDR1 KGHSH, CDR2 LQKENI. The V and J ends lost 0 bases and 7 bases respectively, with 18 bases between them. The CDR3 runs to 17 residues.

V is TRBV9 and J is TRBJ1-1, with 9 bases aligning to TRBD1. Unmatched junction bases numbered 11, after V lost 7 bases and J lost 7 bases. The CDR3 covers 14 residues. CDR1 SGDLS and CDR2 YYNGEE come from the germline V gene. The chain's CDR3 is CASQHGTGTDEAFF. In nucleotides, the CDR3 is TGTGCCAGCCAACATGGGACAGGGACCGATGAAGCTTTCTTT.

This sequence joins TRBV7-7 and TRBJ1-6; D perhaps matches TRBD1 (5 bases). V gave up 3 bases and J gave up 14 bases, with 17 bases separating them. The CDR3 spans 14 residues. The germline V gene encodes CDR1 SSHAT and CDR2 FNYEAQ (reference sequence). The CDR3 is CASSLTPDSLALHF. CDR3 nucleotides: TGTGCCAGCAGCTTGACACCCGACAGCTTGGCCCTCCACTTT.

V usage is TRBV5-6 and J usage is TRBJ1-2; 7 nucleotides align to TRBD1. J lost 9 bases, V lost 4 bases, and 9 bases had no gene match. This CDR3 has 13 amino acids. Germline lookup yields CDR1 SGHDT and CDR2 YYEEEE. The CDR3 DNA sequence: TGTGCCAGCAGCATCGCGGAGGGGGCGAGCTACACCTTC. This encodes CASSIAEGASYTF.

This clone was counted a single time. This chain connects TRBV15 to TRBJ2-1, with a possible D match to TRBD2 (5 bases). V lost 6 bases to trimming and J lost 4 bases, with 16 bases between them. CDR1 and CDR2 (germline): LNHNV, YYDKDF (reference sequence). The CDR3 totals 15 residues. The CDR3 here is CATSPSGRMYNEQFF. As DNA, the CDR3 is TGTGCCACCAGTCCGAGCGGACGGATGTACAATGAGCAGTTCTTC.

The chain combines TRBV9 with TRBJ2-1; possibly TRBD2 for D (6 bases). This CDR3 is 14 amino acids long. Trimming left V 6 bases short and J 2 bases short, with 12 bases between. Germline CDR1 SGDLS, CDR2 YYNGEE. This chain's CDR3 is CASTVGLTYNEQFF. CDR3 in DNA: TGTGCCAGCACCGTGGGACTGACCTACAATGAGCAGTTCTTC.

Notes on this clone: Other DNA sequences in this specimen translate into the identical CDR3. V and J are TRBV27 and TRBJ1-1; D is unclear. Germline CDR1 is MNHEY and CDR2 is SMNVEV (reference sequence). V lost 4 bases, J lost 1 base, and 10 bases lay in between. The CDR3 covers 14 residues. CDR3 DNA sequence: TGTGCCAGCAGTTCTACGGATCGGAACACTGAAGCTTTCTTT. Translated: CASSSTDRNTEAFF.

The V gene is TRBV9, the J gene TRBJ2-1; D could derive from TRBD1 or TRBD2 (5 bases each). The CDR3 length is 13 residues. Germline V gene data show CDR1 as SGDLS and CDR2 as YYNGEE. The V gene lost 4 bases and the J gene lost 8 bases, with 13 bases spanning the gap. CDR3 DNA sequence: TGTGCCAGCAGCCCCTCCGGGGCAGATGAGCAGTTCTTC. It yields the protein CASSPSGADEQFF.

The chain combines TRBV29-1 with TRBJ2-1, with unresolved D. CDR1 and CDR2 from the germline V gene are SQVTM and ANQGSEA. This CDR3 is 15 amino acids long. V dropped 4 bases and J dropped 7 bases, with 20 bases sitting between them. CDR3 sequence: CSVAGGRVLQNEQFF. The DNA of the CDR3 is TGCAGCGTTGCTGGTGGCAGAGTCCTGCAGAATGAGCAGTTCTTC.

The V and J genes are TRBV29-1 and TRBJ2-1; possible D gene TRBD1, 5 bases. This CDR3 has 13 residues. The V end lost 4 bases, the J end lost 3 bases, and 10 bases lay between the germline ends. CDR1 and CDR2 (germline): SQVTM, ANQGSEA. DNA for the CDR3: TGCAGCGTTGGGGGCCTAATCTACAATGAGCAGTTCTTC. As protein: CSVGGLIYNEQFF.

The chain uses TRBV4-1 and TRBJ2-7; tentatively, D is TRBD2 (5 bases). Germline loops: CDR1 MGHRA, CDR2 YSYEKL. Trimming took off 0 bases at V and 7 bases at J, with 16 bases between the two ends. The CDR3 spans 15 residues. In DNA form, the CDR3 reads TGCGCCAGCAGCCAAGAGCCGGGCCAGGAGGTTGAGCAGTACTTC. This translates into CASSQEPGQEVEQYF.

V gene TRBV4-1 combines with J gene TRBJ2-3; 8 bases are shared with TRBD1. Losses at the gene ends were 1 base for V and 2 bases for J; bases not matched to a gene: 8. Germline values: CDR1 MGHRA, CDR2 YSYEKL. CDR3 length: 17 amino acids. CDR3 residues: CASSQVRTGTHTDTQYF. The CDR3 region has the DNA TGCGCCAGCAGCCAAGTCCGGACAGGGACACACACAGATACGCAGTATTTT.

A word on this clone: Additional DNA sequences in this sample encode the identical CDR3. The chain links TRBV27 to TRBJ2-7, with D possibly being TRBD1 or TRBD2 (5 bases each). The CDR3 totals 13 residues. Germline V gene data show CDR1 as MNHEY and CDR2 as SMNVEV (reference sequence). With 2 bases removed from V and 3 bases from J, the gap between germline ends came to 8 bases. The chain's CDR3 is CASSLGGVYEQYF. The CDR3 nucleotides read TGTGCCAGCAGTTTAGGGGGAGTCTACGAGCAGTACTTC.

The chain uses TRBV6-1 and TRBJ2-1; TRBD2 matches 7 bases. V lost 2 bases to trimming and J lost 9 bases; unmatched junction nucleotides: 16. The germline gives CDR1 MNHNS, CDR2 SASEGT. CDR3 length: 17 residues. The CDR3: CASSESGSGYPWGEQFF. The CDR3 region has the DNA TGTGCCAGCAGTGAATCGGGTAGCGGGTACCCATGGGGTGAGCAGTTCTTC.

V usage is TRBV10-3 and J usage is TRBJ2-2; D gene unclear. The germline gives CDR1 ENHRY, CDR2 SYGVKD. Deletions cut 7 bases from V and 1 base from J, with 25 bases between. This CDR3 comprises 19 residues. CDR3 sequence reads: CAINSAINPTNKNTGELFF. As DNA, the CDR3 is TGTGCCATCAACTCCGCGATCAACCCCACAAACAAGAACACCGGGGAGCTGTTTTTT.

This clone was found a few times. The V call is TRBV10-1, the J call TRBJ2-7; 8 bases fit TRBD1. This CDR3 is 13 amino acids long. Germline loops: CDR1 WNHNN, CDR2 SYGVQD (reference sequence). J gave up 4 bases and V 6 bases, and 5 bases lay outside the gene matches. The CDR3 loop is CASRGQVKYEQYF. The CDR3, as DNA: TGCGCCAGCAGGGGACAGGTGAAATACGAGCAGTACTTC.

Only one count was recorded for this clone. V and J are TRBV12-1 and TRBJ1-1; the table's TRBD1 call for D was not verified on the DNA. TRBV12-1 is noted as a pseudogene. The CDR3 runs to 15 residues. The CDR3 DNA reads as TGTGCCAGCAGCCCGAGGACAGGGAGGGACACTGAAGCTTTCTTT. This sequence encodes CASSPRTGRDTEAFF.

V and J are TRBV6-1 and TRBJ1-1; possible D gene TRBD1, 5 bases. The germline gives CDR1 MNHNS, CDR2 SASEGT. The V end was cut by 6 bases, the J end by 2 bases, with 16 bases between. This CDR3 spans 15 amino acids. This CDR3 is CASSPPRDANTEAFF. CDR3 sequence (DNA): TGTGCCAGCAGCCCACCTAGGGACGCCAACACTGAAGCTTTCTTT.

This clone was detected only once. This chain uses TRBV7-6 with TRBJ1-1; TRBD1 might be the D (5 bases). Between the trimmed V and J ends, which lost 5 bases and 3 bases, there was a span of 25 bases. Germline CDR1 reads SGHVS; CDR2 reads FNYEAQ. The CDR3 spans 18 residues. For the CDR3, the DNA is TGTGCCAGCAGCGCAGACCAACGGGTTAAGGGGCTATACACTGAAGCTTTCTTT. Residues: CASSADQRVKGLYTEAFF. Drawing the rest from reference TRBV7-6 and TRBJ1-1, the complete variable domain is GAGVSQSPRYKVTKRGQDVALRCDPISGHVSLYWYRQALGQGPEFLTYFNYEAQQDKSGLPNDRFSAERPEGSISTLTIQRTEQRDSAMYRCASSADQRVKGLYTEAFFGQGTRLTVV.

In this sample, this clone turned up once. The CDR3: CASSLGQLYEQYF. The CDR3 DNA reads as TGTGCCAGCAGCTTGGGGCAGCTCTACGAGCAGTACTTC. The rearrangement links TRBV7-2 to TRBJ2-7; possibly TRBD1 for D (5 bases). From germline, CDR1 is SGHTA and CDR2 FQGNSA. The CDR3 totals 13 residues. Trimming removed 3 bases at V and 3 bases at J, with 9 bases between.

The chain joins TRBV9 to TRBJ2-3, with D tentatively TRBD2 (6 bases). V was pared by 3 bases and J by 4 bases, with 9 bases between. CDR1 is SGDLS and CDR2 is YYNGEE in the germline V gene. There are 13 residues in the CDR3. The CDR3 DNA is TGTGCCAGCAGCGCAGGGACTTCAGATACGCAGTATTTT. This codes for CASSAGTSDTQYF.

This chain links TRBV4-1 with TRBJ2-1; TRBD2 agrees at 9 bases. This CDR3 is 15 amino acids long. V lost 5 bases to trimming and J lost 7 bases; unmatched junction nucleotides: 9. CDR1 is MGHRA and CDR2 is YSYEKL in the germline V gene. This chain's CDR3 is CASSDPSGVMNEQFF. As DNA, the CDR3 is TGCGCCAGCAGCGATCCTAGCGGGGTAATGAATGAGCAGTTCTTC.

The V and J genes are TRBV6-6 and TRBJ2-1, with D unclear. With 2 bases removed from V and 8 bases from J, the gap between germline ends came to 19 bases. The germline V gene has CDR1 MNHNY and CDR2 SVGAGI (reference sequence). This CDR3 is built from 16 residues. CDR3 protein: CASSYQRPSRIYEQFF. The CDR3, as DNA: TGTGCCAGCAGTTACCAACGCCCAAGTAGAATTTATGAGCAGTTCTTC.

The chain is built from TRBV5-5 and TRBJ2-7, with D maybe TRBD2 (5 bases). The CDR3 has 16 amino acids. Looked up from germline, CDR1 is SGHKS and CDR2 is YYEKEE (reference sequence). V lost 0 bases and J lost 5, with 18 bases in between. Here the CDR3 reads CASSLATVAGVHEQYF. The CDR3 coding sequence is TGTGCCAGCAGCTTGGCCACGGTTGCGGGTGTCCACGAGCAGTACTTC.